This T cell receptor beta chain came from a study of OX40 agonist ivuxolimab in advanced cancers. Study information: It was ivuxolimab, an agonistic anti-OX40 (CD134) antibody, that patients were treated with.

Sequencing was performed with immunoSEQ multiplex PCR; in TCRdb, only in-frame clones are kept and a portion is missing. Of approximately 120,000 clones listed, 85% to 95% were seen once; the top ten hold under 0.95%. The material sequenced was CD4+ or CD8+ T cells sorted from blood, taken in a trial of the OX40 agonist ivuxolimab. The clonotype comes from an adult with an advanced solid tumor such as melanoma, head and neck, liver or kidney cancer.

The DNA of the CDR3 is TGTGCCAGCAGCGCGAGAGAGGTCCTAAAAGGCGAGCAGTACTTC. It codes for CASSAREVLKGEQYF. The chain recombines TRBV9 with TRBJ2-5; no reliable D call. The J call is in doubt because the DNA end fits TRBJ2-7 better. Germline CDR1 is SGDLS and CDR2 is YYNGEE. This CDR3 comprises 15 residues.